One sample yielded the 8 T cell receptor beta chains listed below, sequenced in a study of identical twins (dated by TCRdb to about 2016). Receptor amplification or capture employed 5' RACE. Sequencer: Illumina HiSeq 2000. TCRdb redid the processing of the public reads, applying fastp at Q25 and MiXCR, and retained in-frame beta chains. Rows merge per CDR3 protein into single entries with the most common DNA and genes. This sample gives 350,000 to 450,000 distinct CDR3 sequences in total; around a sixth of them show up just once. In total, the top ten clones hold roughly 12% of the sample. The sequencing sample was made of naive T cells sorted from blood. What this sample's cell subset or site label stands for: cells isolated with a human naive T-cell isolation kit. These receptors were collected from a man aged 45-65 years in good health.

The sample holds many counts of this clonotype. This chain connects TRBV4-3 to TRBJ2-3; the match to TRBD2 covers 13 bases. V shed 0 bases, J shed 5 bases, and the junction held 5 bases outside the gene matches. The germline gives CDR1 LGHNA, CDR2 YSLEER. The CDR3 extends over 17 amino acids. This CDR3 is CASSQDRTSGSLDTQYF. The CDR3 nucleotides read TGCGCCAGCAGCCAAGACCGGACTAGCGGGAGCTTAGATACGCAGTATTTT.

The CDR3 bases are TGTGCCAGCAGTTTACGCCATCGACTCGGTGGGGGGGAGACCCAGTACTTC. Protein sequence: CASSLRHRLGGGETQYF. The chain employs TRBV28 and TRBJ2-5; a weak D match, TRBD2 (6 bases). The V end was cut by 2 bases, the J end by 5 bases, with 21 bases between. This CDR3 is built from 17 residues. The germline V gene encodes CDR1 MDHEN and CDR2 SYDVKM.

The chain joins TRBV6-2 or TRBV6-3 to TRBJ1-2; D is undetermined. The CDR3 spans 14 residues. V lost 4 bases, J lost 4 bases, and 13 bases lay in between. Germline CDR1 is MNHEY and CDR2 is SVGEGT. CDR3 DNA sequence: TGTGCCAGCAGTTTAGTGGCTCGTTTCTATGGCTACACCTTC. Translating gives CASSLVARFYGYTF.

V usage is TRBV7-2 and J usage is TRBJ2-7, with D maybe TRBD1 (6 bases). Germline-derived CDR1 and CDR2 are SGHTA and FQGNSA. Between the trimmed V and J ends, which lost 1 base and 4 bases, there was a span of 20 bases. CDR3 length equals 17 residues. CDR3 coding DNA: TGTGCCAGCAGCTTAGGGAGTCCAGGGGTTCTCTGGTACGAGCAGTACTTC. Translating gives CASSLGSPGVLWYEQYF.

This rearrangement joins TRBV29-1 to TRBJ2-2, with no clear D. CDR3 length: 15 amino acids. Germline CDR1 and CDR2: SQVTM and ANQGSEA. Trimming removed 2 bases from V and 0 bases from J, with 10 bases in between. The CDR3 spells CSVESPATNTGELFF. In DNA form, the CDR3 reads TGCAGCGTTGAAAGCCCGGCCACGAACACCGGGGAGCTGTTTTTT.

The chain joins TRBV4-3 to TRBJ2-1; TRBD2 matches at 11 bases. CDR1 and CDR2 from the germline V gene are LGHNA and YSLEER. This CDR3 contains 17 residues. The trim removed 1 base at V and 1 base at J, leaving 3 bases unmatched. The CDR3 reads CASSQVPSGRSYNEQFF. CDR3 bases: TGCGCCAGCAGCCAAGTCCCTAGCGGGAGGTCCTACAATGAGCAGTTCTTC.

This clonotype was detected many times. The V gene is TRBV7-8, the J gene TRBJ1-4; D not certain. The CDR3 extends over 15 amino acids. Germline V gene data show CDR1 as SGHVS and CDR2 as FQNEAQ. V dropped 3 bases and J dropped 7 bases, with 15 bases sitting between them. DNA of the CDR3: TGTGCCAGCAGCTTCGGACTGACTGCGGGTGAAAAACTGTTTTTT. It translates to CASSFGLTAGEKLFF.

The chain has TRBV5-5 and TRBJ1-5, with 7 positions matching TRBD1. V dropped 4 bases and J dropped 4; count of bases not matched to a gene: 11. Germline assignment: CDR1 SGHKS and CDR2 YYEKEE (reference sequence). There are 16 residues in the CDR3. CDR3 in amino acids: CASSPQTGRGNQPQHF. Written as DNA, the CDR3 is TGTGCCAGCAGCCCGCAGACAGGGAGGGGGAATCAGCCCCAGCATTTT.